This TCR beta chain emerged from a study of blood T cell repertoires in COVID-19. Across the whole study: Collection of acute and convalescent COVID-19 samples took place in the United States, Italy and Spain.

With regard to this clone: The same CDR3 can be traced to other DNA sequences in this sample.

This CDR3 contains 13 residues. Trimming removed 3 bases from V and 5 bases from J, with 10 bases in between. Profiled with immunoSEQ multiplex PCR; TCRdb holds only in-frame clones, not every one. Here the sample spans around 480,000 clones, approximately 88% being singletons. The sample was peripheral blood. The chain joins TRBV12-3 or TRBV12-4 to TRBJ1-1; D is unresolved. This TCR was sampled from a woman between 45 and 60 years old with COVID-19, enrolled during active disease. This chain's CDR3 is CASSLRARTEAFF. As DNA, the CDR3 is TGTGCCAGCAGTTTGAGGGCTAGAACTGAAGCTTTCTTT.